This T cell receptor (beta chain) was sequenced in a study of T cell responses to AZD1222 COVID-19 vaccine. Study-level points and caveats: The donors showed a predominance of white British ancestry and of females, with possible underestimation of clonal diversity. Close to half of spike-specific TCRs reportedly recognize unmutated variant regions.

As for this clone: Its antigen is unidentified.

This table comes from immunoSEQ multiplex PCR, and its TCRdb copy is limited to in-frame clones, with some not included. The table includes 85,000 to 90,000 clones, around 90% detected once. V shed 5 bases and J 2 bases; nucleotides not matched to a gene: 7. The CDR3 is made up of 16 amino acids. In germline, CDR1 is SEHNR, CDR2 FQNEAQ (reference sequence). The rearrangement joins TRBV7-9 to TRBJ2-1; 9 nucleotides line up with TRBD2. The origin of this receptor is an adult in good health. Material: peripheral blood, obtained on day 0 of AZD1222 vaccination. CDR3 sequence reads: CASSQTGLAPYNEQFF. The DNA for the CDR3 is TGTGCCAGCAGCCAAACTGGACTAGCGCCCTACAATGAGCAGTTCTTC.